This TCR beta chain came from a study of cytomegalovirus exposure and HLA in healthy donors. Whole-study results and caveats: Later genetic work tied a missense DCLRE1C variant to beta-chain V and J trimming. The CMV antigen specificity of three CMV-associated chains was confirmed through in vitro analysis.

About this clone itself: Its target is unknown.

This CDR3 contains 15 residues. The germline CDR1 and CDR2 sequences are LNHDA and SQIVND (reference sequence). Trimming left V 5 bases short and J 10 bases short, with 21 bases between. The PCR contained 60 Vbeta and 13 Jbeta primers. Assay: immunoSEQ multiplex PCR; the TCRdb copy retains only in-frame clones and omits some. The profile shows 95,000 to 150,000 clones, 65% to 80% of them singletons. The sequencing sample was made of PBMCs. The sequence derives from a human donor in good health. This rearrangement joins TRBV19 to TRBJ2-1; D may be TRBD2 (6 bases). This CDR3 is CASSSENGFGGEQFF. The CDR3 coding sequence is TGTGCCAGTAGTTCCGAGAACGGGTTTGGGGGGGAGCAGTTCTTC.